This is a list of T cell receptor beta chains from one sample in a study of PD-1 blockade in classical Hodgkin lymphoma. The data were produced by immunoSEQ multiplex PCR, yet TCRdb's version contains in-frame clones alone and is incomplete. The data show around 66,000 clones, about 70% seen once. The sample was peripheral blood mononuclear cells (PBMCs), taken before the second cycle of nivolumab. The receptors shown here come from a human donor with classical Hodgkin lymphoma. The CDR3 runs from the conserved cysteine through the conserved F or W. The D gene is left open where the match is weak. The size field is filled for only some rows; it gives once, few, many or a size class.

clone size	D gene	V gene	J gene	CDR3 protein	CDR3 DNA
few	TRBD2	TRBV28	TRBJ2-7	CASSSDLAGWYEQYF	TGTGCCAGCAGTTCGGACCTAGCGGGGTGGTACGAGCAGTACTTC
.	TRBD2	TRBV18	TRBJ2-7	CASSMGLAGVSYEQYF	TGTGCCAGCTCAATGGGACTAGCGGGTGTCTCCTACGAGCAGTACTTC
.	.	TRBV11-2	TRBJ2-7	CASSLDPSFTDEQYF	TGTGCCAGCAGCTTAGATCCCTCATTTACCGACGAGCAGTACTTC
.	.	TRBV7-8	TRBJ1-2	CASSLTPNWPYGYTF	TGTGCCAGCAGCTTAACCCCCAACTGGCCGTATGGCTACACCTTC
.	TRBD2	TRBV28	TRBJ2-7	CASSPRTSGMSSYEQYF	TGTGCCAGCAGTCCTCGGACTAGCGGAATGAGCTCCTACGAGCAGTACTTC
.	TRBD1	TRBV4-1	TRBJ2-7	CASSQGQASPYEQYF	TGCGCCAGCAGCCAGGGACAGGCCTCCCCTTACGAGCAGTACTTC
.	.	TRBV19	TRBJ1-5	CASTIGGGRSNQPQHF	TGTGCCAGTACCATTGGGGGAGGGAGAAGCAATCAGCCCCAGCATTTT
.	.	TRBV19	TRBJ1-5	CASMYAGGVNQPQHF	TGTGCCAGTATGTATGCTGGCGGAGTCAATCAGCCCCAGCATTTT
.	.	TRBV7-3	TRBJ2-2	CASSLTVQSGSGELFF	TGTGCCAGCAGCCTTACGGTCCAGTCCGGGAGCGGGGAGCTGTTTTTT
.	TRBD1	TRBV5-1	TRBJ2-5	CASSSTGGGETQYF	TGCGCCAGCAGCTCTACAGGGGGCGGGGAGACCCAGTACTTC
.	.	TRBV28	TRBJ2-1	CASSLTGLYSYNEQFF	TGTGCCAGCAGTTTAACGGGACTCTACTCCTACAATGAGCAGTTCTTC
.	.	TRBV2	TRBJ1-2	CASSETDLNYGYTF	TGTGCCAGCAGTGAGACAGACCTTAACTATGGCTACACCTTC
.	TRBD2	TRBV4-2	TRBJ2-3	CASSQDGRSGRGSTDTQYF	TGTGCCAGCAGCCAAGATGGGAGGAGCGGGAGGGGTAGTACAGATACGCAGTATTTT
.	.	TRBV6-1	TRBJ1-5	CASSESTNSNQPQHF	TGTGCCAGCAGTGAGTCGACGAATAGCAATCAGCCCCAGCATTTT
large	.	TRBV9	TRBJ1-1	CASSVAGRGTEAFF	TGTGCCAGCAGCGTAGCTGGGAGGGGAACTGAAGCTTTCTTT
.	.	TRBV19	TRBJ1-1	CASTKGYTEAFF	TGTGCCAGTACCAAGGGTTACACTGAAGCTTTCTTT
.	.	TRBV7-3	TRBJ2-3	CASRRGKSSTDTQYF	TGTGCCAGCAGGAGGGGGAAGTCTAGCACAGATACGCAGTATTTT
.	.	TRBV19	TRBJ2-2	CASTSYDWEPTGELFF	TGTGCCAGTACTTCTTACGACTGGGAACCCACCGGGGAGCTGTTTTTT
.	TRBD1	TRBV4-2	TRBJ2-7	CASSQVVGGRGQHEQYF	TGTGCCAGCAGCCAAGTAGTAGGAGGAAGGGGGCAACACGAGCAGTACTTC
.	.	TRBV30	TRBJ2-3	CAWRVAYTQYF	TGTGCCTGGAGGGTCGCGTATACGCAGTATTTT
.	TRBD2	TRBV5-4	TRBJ2-1	CASSSGTRSYNEQFF	TGTGCCAGCAGCTCCGGGACTAGGTCCTACAATGAGCAGTTCTTC
.	.	TRBV5-1	TRBJ2-5	CASTNPTPPETQYF	TGCGCCAGCACCAACCCAACACCTCCAGAGACCCAGTACTTC
few	.	TRBV6-1	TRBJ1-3	CASSGFGNTIYF	TGTGCCAGCAGTGGCTTTGGAAACACCATATATTTT
.	TRBD2	TRBV28	TRBJ2-5	CASSSEREGRETQYF	TGTGCCAGCAGTTCAGAGCGGGAGGGCCGTGAGACCCAGTACTTC